These 30 T cell receptor beta chains originate from one sample sequenced in a study of blood T cell repertoires in COVID-19. The data were produced by immunoSEQ multiplex PCR, yet TCRdb's version contains in-frame clones alone and is incomplete. The sample has almost 200,000 clones, roughly 90% seen once. Sequenced material: PBMCs or T cells enriched from blood (not recorded which). The receptors were gathered from a woman aged 18 to 35 who had recovered from COVID-19.

This clone came up once. The chain has TRBV6-5 and TRBJ2-3; TRBD2 matches at 9 bases. This CDR3 spans 15 amino acids. Trimming cost V 7 bases and J 1 base; bases outside gene matches: 6. Germline assignment: CDR1 MNHEY and CDR2 SVGAGI. The CDR3 protein is CASTNQRGGTDTQYF. In nucleotides, the CDR3 is TGTGCCAGCACGAATCAGCGGGGGGGCACAGATACGCAGTATTTT.

The sample holds one count of this clone. This chain connects TRBV27 to TRBJ1-1; TRBD1 aligns across 9 bases. The CDR3 has 16 residues. The V segment lost 3 bases and the J segment 0 bases; nucleotides outside the gene matches: 5. Germline V gene data show CDR1 as MNHEY and CDR2 as SMNVEV (reference sequence). This CDR3 is CASSLGTGNMNTEAFF. In nucleotides, the CDR3 is TGTGCCAGCAGTTTGGGGACAGGGAACATGAACACTGAAGCTTTCTTT.

This clone has only one observation. The V and J genes are TRBV19 and TRBJ2-3, with 8 bases fitting TRBD2. The CDR3 is made up of 12 amino acids. Germline loops: CDR1 LNHDA, CDR2 SQIVND (reference sequence). V lost 9 bases, J lost 14 bases, and 13 bases stayed unmatched. The CDR3 nucleotides read TGTGCCAGCCAAAACCAGCGGGGGCGGTGGTATTTT. Protein: CASQNQRGRWYF.

The rearrangement links TRBV5-1 to TRBJ2-2, with 8 bases that match TRBD1. V shed 0 bases, J shed 0 bases, and the junction held 1 base outside the gene matches. The CDR3 contains 16 residues. Per the germline V gene, CDR1 is SGHRS and CDR2 is YFSETQ. The CDR3 protein is CASSLGDRTNTGELFF. The CDR3 nucleotides are TGCGCCAGCAGCTTGGGGGACAGGACGAACACCGGGGAGCTGTTTTTT.

The table lists this clone with a count of one. The rearrangement joins TRBV5-1 to TRBJ2-5; tentative D call: TRBD2 (6 bases). V lost 4 bases to trimming and J lost 3 bases, with 10 bases between them. This CDR3 contains 13 residues. CDR1 SGHRS and CDR2 YFSETQ come from the germline V gene. The CDR3: CASSPGRKETQYF. DNA of the CDR3: TGCGCCAGCAGCCCCGGGAGAAAAGAGACCCAGTACTTC.

The genes are TRBV4-1 and TRBJ1-5; 8 bases are shared with TRBD1. This CDR3 is built from 21 residues. V gave up 1 base and J gave up 1 base; unmatched junction bases: 18. Per the germline V gene, CDR1 is MGHRA and CDR2 is YSYEKL. CDR3 loop: CASSQVVVPRTGMRSNQPQHF. As DNA, the CDR3 is TGCGCCAGCAGCCAAGTTGTAGTTCCTAGGACAGGGATGAGAAGCAATCAGCCCCAGCATTTT.

The genes are TRBV11-2 and TRBJ2-3; D unresolved. Germline CDR1 SGHAT, CDR2 FQNNGV. The CDR3 length is 12 residues. Trimming left V 5 bases short and J 3 bases short, with 6 bases between. The CDR3 reads CASSQQTDTQYF. The CDR3 DNA sequence: TGTGCCAGCAGCCAACAGACAGATACGCAGTATTTT.

CDR3 protein: CASSIWGQEGEKLFF. CDR3 DNA: TGTGCCAGTAGTATATGGGGACAGGAAGGTGAAAAACTGTTTTTT. The chain has TRBV19 and TRBJ1-4, with 8 positions matching TRBD1. The V gene's germline CDR1 is LNHDA and CDR2 SQIVND (reference sequence). CDR3 size: 15 residues. The V and J ends lost 2 bases and 7 bases, in that order; junction bases with no gene match: 6.

This chain links TRBV5-4 with TRBJ2-7; D may be TRBD2 (6 bases). Germline V gives CDR1 SGHNT, CDR2 YYREEE (reference sequence). The CDR3 is 15 residues long. V was trimmed by 4 bases and J by 1 base, leaving 15 bases between them. The CDR3 DNA reads as TGTGCCAGCAGCGAGGGCGGGGAACCATCCTACGAGCAGTACTTC. Its protein product is CASSEGGEPSYEQYF.

This clone was observed a single time. This rearrangement joins TRBV5-4 to TRBJ1-2, with TRBD1 as a possible D gene (6 bases). With 4 bases removed from V and 3 bases from J, the gap between germline ends came to 16 bases. The germline CDR1 and CDR2 sequences are SGHNT and YYREEE (reference sequence). The CDR3 is 15 residues long. This CDR3 reads CASSLPAGVDYGYTF. CDR3 nucleotide sequence: TGTGCCAGCAGCCTACCTGCAGGGGTAGACTATGGCTACACCTTC.

The chain couples TRBV9 to TRBJ1-2; D is possibly TRBD1 (6 bases). Trimming took 0 bases from V and 4 from J, leaving 10 bases between them. The CDR3 consists of 14 residues. Germline-derived CDR1 and CDR2 are SGDLS and YYNGEE. The CDR3 sequence: CASSVAGGGYGYTF. The CDR3 DNA reads TGTGCCAGCAGCGTAGCGGGAGGGGGCTATGGCTACACCTTC.

The V gene is TRBV2, the J gene TRBJ1-5; tentatively, D is TRBD1 (6 bases). CDR1 is SNHLY and CDR2 is FYNNEI in the germline V gene. The CDR3 totals 14 residues. The V and J ends lost 6 bases and 3 bases respectively, with 12 bases between them. CDR3 residues: CASREQGLNQPQHF. The DNA for the CDR3 is TGTGCCAGCAGGGAACAGGGCCTCAATCAGCCCCAGCATTTT.

V gene TRBV13 combines with J gene TRBJ2-1; 12 bases match TRBD2. CDR1 and CDR2 (germline): PRHDT, FYEKMQ (reference sequence). V lost 0 bases to trimming and J lost 0 bases; unmatched junction nucleotides: 9. The CDR3 is 20 amino acids. The CDR3 nucleotides read TGTGCCAGCAGCTTAGGGGGACTAGCGGGTACTCAAAGCTCCTACAATGAGCAGTTCTTC. Its protein is CASSLGGLAGTQSSYNEQFF.

The chain uses TRBV5-1 and TRBJ2-1; no clear D gene. The V gene lost 2 bases and the J gene lost 9 bases, with 12 bases spanning the gap. This CDR3 has 13 amino acids. The germline gives CDR1 SGHRS, CDR2 YFSETQ. CDR3 loop: CASSLSSPSEQFF. The DNA for the CDR3 is TGCGCCAGCAGCTTATCATCCCCCAGTGAGCAGTTCTTC.

The rearrangement uses TRBV27 and TRBJ2-5, with TRBD1 matching over 8 bases. The CDR3 runs 15 residues. Germline CDR1 reads MNHEY; CDR2 reads SMNVEV (reference sequence). Trimming at V came to 2 bases and at J to 2 bases, leaving 4 bases not matched to a gene. The DNA of the CDR3 is TGTGCCAGCAGTTTAGGGACAGGAGTTCAAGAGACCCAGTACTTC. Translation gives CASSLGTGVQETQYF.

This clone has just one count. Additional DNA sequences in this sample encode the identical CDR3. The J gene is TRBJ2-7, the V gene TRBV7-9; 9 bases line up with TRBD1. The V gene end was trimmed by 1 base and the J gene end by 2 bases; junction bases not matched to a gene: 0. Per the germline V gene, CDR1 is SEHNR and CDR2 is FQNEAQ (reference sequence). The CDR3 totals 14 residues. The CDR3 region has the DNA TGTGCCAGCAGCTTAGGGACAGGGGCCTACGAGCAGTACTTC. Its protein is CASSLGTGAYEQYF.

V is TRBV29-1 and J is TRBJ2-7, with D uncertain. There are 11 residues in the CDR3. CDR1 is SQVTM and CDR2 is ANQGSEA in the germline V gene. V was trimmed by 7 bases and J by 4 bases, leaving 11 bases between them. The CDR3 coding sequence is TGCAGCGCCCTAAGTGCGTACGAGCAGTACTTC. Translating it yields CSALSAYEQYF.

The table lists this clone with a count of one. The chain has TRBV28 and TRBJ1-2; 9 nucleotides line up with TRBD1. V gave up 4 bases and J gave up 3 bases; unmatched junction bases: 6. This CDR3 contains 15 residues. Germline loops: CDR1 MDHEN, CDR2 SYDVKM. The CDR3 loop is CASSSLRQGDYGYTF. The CDR3 coding sequence is TGTGCCAGCAGTTCCCTCCGACAGGGGGACTATGGCTACACCTTC.

The chain has TRBV18 and TRBJ1-1, with 7 bases aligning to TRBD1. Per the germline V gene, CDR1 is KGHSH and CDR2 is LQKENI. J gave up 0 bases and V 6 bases, and 4 bases lay outside the gene matches. This CDR3 has 14 residues. The DNA for the CDR3 is TGTGCCAGCTCCCCGGGACAGTTGAACACTGAAGCTTTCTTT. Translated, it gives CASSPGQLNTEAFF. Filled out from reference TRBV18 and TRBJ1-1, the complete variable domain reads NAGVMQNPRHLVRRRGQEARLRCSPMKGHSHVYWYRQLPEEGLKFMVYLQKENIIDESGMPKERFSAEFPKEGPSILRIQQVVRGDSAAYFCASSPGQLNTEAFFGQGTRLTVV.

The CDR3 loop reads CASSLGATNYGYTF. In nucleotides, the CDR3 is TGTGCCAGCAGCCTTGGGGCTACTAACTATGGCTACACCTTC. The gene calls are TRBV3-1 (or the pseudogene TRBV3-2) and TRBJ1-2; possible D gene TRBD1, 5 bases. Germline CDR1 and CDR2: LGHDT and YNNKEL (reference sequence). V gave up 4 bases and J gave up 0 bases, with 9 bases separating them. The CDR3 is made up of 14 amino acids.

The chain joins TRBV6-2 or TRBV6-3 to TRBJ2-3, with 10 nucleotides matching TRBD1. The CDR3 runs to 15 residues. J lost 4 bases, V lost 4 bases, and 5 bases had no gene match. Per the germline V gene, CDR1 is MNHEY and CDR2 is SVGEGT. CDR3 sequence: CASSSTGGGADTQYF. The CDR3 nucleotides are TGTGCCAGCAGTTCGACAGGGGGCGGCGCAGATACGCAGTATTTT.

The chain employs TRBV19 and TRBJ2-3; D uncertain. The CDR3 is made up of 14 amino acids. The germline V gene has CDR1 LNHDA and CDR2 SQIVND (reference sequence). Trimming took off 3 bases at V and 2 bases at J, with 9 bases between the two ends. CDR3 DNA: TGTGCCAGTAGTATTGGGCAGACCACAGATACGCAGTATTTT. It translates to CASSIGQTTDTQYF.

This chain joins TRBV28 and TRBJ1-2; TRBD1 matches at 9 bases. The CDR3 is made up of 13 amino acids. Per the germline V gene, CDR1 is MDHEN and CDR2 is SYDVKM. J was trimmed by 7 bases and V by 6 bases; bases with no gene match: 6. In DNA, the CDR3 is TGTGCCAGCAGCCGCAACAGGGGGCCTGGCTACACCTTC. It encodes CASSRNRGPGYTF.

The chain uses TRBV10-3 and TRBJ2-3; 9 positions agree with TRBD1. V shed 4 bases, J shed 7 bases, and the junction held 9 bases outside the gene matches. This CDR3 spans 15 amino acids. Germline values: CDR1 ENHRY, CDR2 SYGVKD. The CDR3 loop reads CAISGTGQGYYTQYF. The CDR3, as DNA: TGTGCCATCAGTGGAACGGGACAGGGATATTATACGCAGTATTTT.

This rearrangement joins TRBV5-1 to TRBJ2-7; TRBD2 matches at 7 bases. The V gene's germline CDR1 is SGHRS and CDR2 YFSETQ. This CDR3 comprises 13 residues. Unmatched junction bases numbered 8, after V lost 4 bases and J lost 7 bases. The CDR3 sequence: CASSERGTNEQYF. The CDR3 DNA follows: TGCGCCAGCAGCGAGCGGGGAACGAATGAGCAGTACTTC.

This chain uses TRBV28 with TRBJ2-7; tentative D call: TRBD2 (5 bases). V was cut by 3 bases and J by 0 bases, with 12 bases left in between. Looked up from germline, CDR1 is MDHEN and CDR2 is SYDVKM. This CDR3 comprises 15 residues. CDR3 bases: TGTGCCAGCAGTTTCCCTCCCGGGAACTCCTACGAGCAGTACTTC. It is translated as CASSFPPGNSYEQYF.

The chain uses TRBV7-9 and TRBJ1-1, with TRBD1 as a possible D gene (5 bases). Per germline, CDR1 SEHNR and CDR2 FQNEAQ (reference sequence). V shed 1 base and J shed 3 bases, with 9 bases lying between them. The CDR3 is made up of 14 amino acids. In DNA, the CDR3 is TGTGCCAGCAGCTTAGGACAGCAGCACACTGAAGCTTTCTTT. It yields the protein CASSLGQQHTEAFF.

CDR3 residues: CASSLDRVAYSNQPQHF. The CDR3, as DNA: TGTGCCAGCAGCCTAGACAGGGTAGCTTATAGCAATCAGCCCCAGCATTTT. This sequence joins TRBV21-1 and TRBJ1-5; the DNA was not compared with TRBD1, the D call given in the table. TRBV21-1 is a pseudogene segment. The CDR3 spans 17 residues.

The CDR3 sequence is CASSVALTASNTGELFF. In DNA, the CDR3 is TGTGCCAGCAGCGTAGCCCTAACCGCTAGTAACACCGGGGAGCTGTTTTTT. V gene TRBV9 combines with J gene TRBJ2-2; D remains ambiguous. Trimming cost V 0 bases and J 2 bases, with 14 bases left between them. This CDR3 is built from 17 residues. Per germline, CDR1 SGDLS and CDR2 YYNGEE. Complete variable domain (other parts from reference TRBV9 and TRBJ2-2): DSGVTQTPKHLITATGQRVTLRCSPRSGDLSVYWYQQSLDQGLQFLIQYYNGEERAKGNILERFSAQQFPDLHSELNLSSLELGDSALYFCASSVALTASNTGELFFGEGSRLTVL.

This sequence joins TRBV7-6 and TRBJ1-2, with TRBD1 identical over 7 bases. Losses at the gene ends were 5 bases for V and 6 bases for J; bases not matched to a gene: 15. Germline V lookup: CDR1 SGHVS, CDR2 FNYEAQ. The CDR3 has 16 amino acids. The chain's CDR3 is CASSQGGLQGRNGYTF. Here the CDR3 DNA reads TGTGCCAGCAGCCAGGGGGGTTTACAGGGAAGGAATGGCTACACCTTC. The complete variable domain, with remaining parts taken from reference TRBV7-6 and TRBJ1-2, reads GAGVSQSPRYKVTKRGQDVALRCDPISGHVSLYWYRQALGQGPEFLTYFNYEAQQDKSGLPNDRFSAERPEGSISTLTIQRTEQRDSAMYRCASSQGGLQGRNGYTFGSGTRLTVV.